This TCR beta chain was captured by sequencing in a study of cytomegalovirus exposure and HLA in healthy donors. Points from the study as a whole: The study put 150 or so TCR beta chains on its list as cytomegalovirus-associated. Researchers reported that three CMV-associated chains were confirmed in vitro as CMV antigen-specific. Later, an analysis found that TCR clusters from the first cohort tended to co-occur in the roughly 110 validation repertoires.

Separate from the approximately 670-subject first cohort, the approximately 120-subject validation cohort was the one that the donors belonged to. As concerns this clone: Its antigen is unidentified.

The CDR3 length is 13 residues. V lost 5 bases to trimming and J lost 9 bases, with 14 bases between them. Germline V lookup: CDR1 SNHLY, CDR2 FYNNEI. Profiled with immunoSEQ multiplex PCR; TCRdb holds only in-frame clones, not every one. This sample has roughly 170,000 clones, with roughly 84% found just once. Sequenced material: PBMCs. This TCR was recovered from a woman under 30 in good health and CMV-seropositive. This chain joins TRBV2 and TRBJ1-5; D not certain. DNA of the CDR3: TGTGCCAGCAGTCCAGTACCACTACGGCCCCAGCATTTT. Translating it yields CASSPVPLRPQHF. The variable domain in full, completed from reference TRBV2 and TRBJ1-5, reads EPEVTQTPSHQVTQMGQEVILRCVPISNHLYFYWYRQILGQKVEFLVSFYNNEISEKSEIFDDQFSVERPDGSNFTLKIRSTKLEDSAMYFCASSPVPLRPQHFGDGTRLSIL.